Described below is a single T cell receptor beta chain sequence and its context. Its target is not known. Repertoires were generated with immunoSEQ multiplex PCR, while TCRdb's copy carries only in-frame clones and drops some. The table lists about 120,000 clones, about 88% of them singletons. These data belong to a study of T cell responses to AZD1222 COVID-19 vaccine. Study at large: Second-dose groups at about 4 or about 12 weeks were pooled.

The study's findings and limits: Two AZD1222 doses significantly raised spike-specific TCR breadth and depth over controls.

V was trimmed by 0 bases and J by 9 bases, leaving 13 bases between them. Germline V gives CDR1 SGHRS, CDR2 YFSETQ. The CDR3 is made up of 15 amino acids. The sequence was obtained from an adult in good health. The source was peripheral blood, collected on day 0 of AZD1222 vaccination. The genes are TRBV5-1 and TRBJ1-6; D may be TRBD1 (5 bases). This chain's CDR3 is CASSLASAGSSPLHF. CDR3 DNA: TGCGCCAGCAGCTTGGCCTCGGCAGGGTCTTCACCCCTCCACTTT.